These 11 T cell receptor beta chains originate from one sample sequenced in a study of blood T cell repertoires in COVID-19. The protocol was immunoSEQ multiplex PCR, while the TCRdb copy is restricted to in-frame clones and leaves out a portion. The sample has roughly 200,000 clones; 75% to 90% are singletons. Input material: peripheral blood. These receptor sequences come from a woman aged 40 to 49 with COVID-19, enrolled during active disease.

In its sample, this clone was seen once. The genes are TRBV12-3 or TRBV12-4 and TRBJ1-1; TRBD1 matches 7 bases. The CDR3 totals 13 residues. With 7 bases clipped from V and 4 bases from J, the junction kept 6 bases outside the gene matches. CDR3 nucleotides: TGTGCCAGCACTAACAGGGGAGGCACTGAAGCTTTCTTT. Protein sequence: CASTNRGGTEAFF.

V gene TRBV11-3 combines with J gene TRBJ2-7, with TRBD1 matching over 9 bases. With 5 bases clipped from V and 4 bases from J, the junction kept 3 bases outside the gene matches. Germline CDR1 and CDR2: SGHNT and YENEEA. The CDR3 runs 13 residues. This chain's CDR3 is CASSPGTGYEQYF. The CDR3 DNA follows: TGTGCCAGCAGCCCCGGGACAGGGTACGAGCAGTACTTC.

The chain couples TRBV27 to TRBJ1-6; D is unclear. This CDR3 region has 12 residues. The germline V gene has CDR1 MNHEY and CDR2 SMNVEV (reference sequence). V was clipped by 5 bases and J by 9 bases, with 8 bases between them. The CDR3 sequence: CASSPRSSPLHF. In nucleotides, the CDR3 is TGTGCCAGCAGTCCCCGTTCTTCACCCCTCCACTTT.

This chain connects TRBV28 to TRBJ1-6; the D is unclear. The germline V gene has CDR1 MDHEN and CDR2 SYDVKM. V was pared by 4 bases and J by 11 bases, with 18 bases between. The CDR3 loop spans 15 amino acids. The DNA of the CDR3 is TGTGCCAGCAGTTCCCAGGCCCTGTCCACGCCACCCCTCCACTTT. Translating gives CASSSQALSTPPLHF.

This chain connects TRBV5-4 to TRBJ2-6; 9 positions agree with TRBD1. Germline V lookup: CDR1 SGHNT, CDR2 YYREEE (reference sequence). The CDR3 contains 17 residues. V dropped 4 bases and J dropped 4; count of bases not matched to a gene: 9. CDR3 nucleotide sequence: TGTGCCAGCAGCGTGGCACAGGGGGCGCAAGGGGCCAACGTCCTGACTTTC. Encoded protein: CASSVAQGAQGANVLTF.

The rearrangement joins TRBV12-2 to TRBJ2-1; the table names TRBD2, a call not compared with the DNA. TRBV12-2 is a pseudogene segment. The CDR3 extends over 16 amino acids. CDR3 in DNA: TGTGCAAGTCGCTTTAGAGCGCGCGGAGACGAGACTGAGCAGTTCTTC. Translated, it gives CASRFRARGDETEQFF.

Remarks on this clone: The sample has other DNA sequences that encode this CDR3 too. V gene TRBV7-3 combines with J gene TRBJ1-5; TRBD1 might be the D (6 bases). CDR1 and CDR2 (germline): SGHTA, FQGTGA. V dropped 5 bases and J dropped 4 bases, with 9 bases sitting between them. The CDR3 sequence is 13 residues long. This chain's CDR3 is CASSPDRNQPQHF. DNA of the CDR3: TGTGCCAGCAGCCCCGACAGGAATCAGCCCCAGCATTTT.

J is TRBJ2-1 and V is TRBV29-1; the match to TRBD1 covers 8 bases. The CDR3 extends over 14 amino acids. From germline, CDR1 is SQVTM and CDR2 ANQGSEA. Trimming removed 4 bases from V and 3 bases from J; junction bases left unmatched: 5. The CDR3 DNA follows: TGCAGCGTTGGAGGACAGGGAGGCTACAATGAGCAGTTCTTC. Translated, it gives CSVGGQGGYNEQFF.

This clone was counted at least ten times. In DNA form, the CDR3 reads TGTGCCAGCAGCCCACAGGGAATTTCACCCCTCCACTTT. Its protein product is CASSPQGISPLHF. The chain employs TRBV14 and TRBJ1-6; D perhaps matches TRBD1 (6 bases). The CDR3 consists of 13 residues. Trimming left V 4 bases short and J 9 bases short, with 10 bases between. Germline V gene data show CDR1 as SGHDN and CDR2 as FVKESK.

The CDR3 DNA is TGCGCCAGCAGCCAAGACGGGTCCCGGAACACTGAAGCTTTCTTT. The encoded protein is CASSQDGSRNTEAFF. The rearrangement joins TRBV4-1 to TRBJ1-1; D is ambiguous. The CDR3 is 15 residues long. Per the germline V gene, CDR1 is MGHRA and CDR2 is YSYEKL. Trimming pared 0 bases from V and 1 base from J, leaving 9 bases between.

CDR3: CASSGDYEQYF. CDR3 DNA sequence: TGCGCGTCATCCGGGGACTACGAGCAGTACTTC. The chain links TRBV5-1 to TRBJ2-7; D is perhaps TRBD2 (5 bases). The CDR3 extends over 11 amino acids. Germline V gene data show CDR1 as SGHRS and CDR2 as YFSETQ.